A selection of T cell receptor beta chains follows, all from one sample in a study of T cell changes during pregnancy in multiple sclerosis. The method was immunoSEQ multiplex PCR; TCRdb's version includes in-frame clones alone and lacks a portion of them. The table lists 49,000 or so clones, approximately 94% of them singletons. The sample consisted of CD8+ T cells from peripheral blood mononuclear cells, taken before pregnancy. The receptors stem from a female donor with multiple sclerosis, enrolled in a pregnancy study. The CDR3 runs from the conserved cysteine through the conserved F or W. A D gene is named only where the DNA matches it firmly.

TRBJ2-7	TRBD1	TRBV5-4	CASSKDGAGGSYEQYF	TGTGCCAGCAGCAAAGATGGCGCAGGGGGCTCCTACGAGCAGTACTTC
TRBJ2-1	TRBD2	TRBV12-5	CASGPLAGVPNEQFF	TGTGCTAGTGGCCCACTAGCGGGAGTCCCCAATGAGCAGTTCTTC
TRBJ2-2	NA	TRBV7-2	CASSYFTGELFF	TGTGCCAGCAGCTACTTCACCGGGGAGCTGTTTTTT
TRBJ1-5	NA	TRBV28	CASSSTGFSLTGENNQPQHF	TGTGCCAGCAGCTCCACCGGATTCTCGTTGACAGGCGAAAACAATCAGCCCCAGCATTTT
TRBJ1-1	NA	TRBV7-9	CASSYGTEAFF	TGTGCCAGCAGCTACGGCACTGAAGCTTTCTTT
TRBJ2-7	NA	TRBV27	CARTYPSPRSYEQYF	TGTGCCAGAACCTACCCTAGCCCAAGATCCTACGAGCAGTACTTC
TRBJ1-1	TRBD1	TRBV19	CASKPGGITEAFF	TGTGCCAGTAAACCAGGGGGGATCACTGAAGCTTTCTTT
TRBJ2-7	TRBD1	TRBV4-2	CASSQGDRGYEQYF	TGTGCCAGCAGCCAAGGCGACAGGGGCTACGAGCAGTACTTC
TRBJ2-1	TRBD1	TRBV9	CASSSTGGGDEQFF	TGTGCCAGCAGTTCTACAGGGGGCGGGGATGAGCAGTTCTTC
TRBJ1-1	NA	TRBV5-4	CASSLDSSTEAFF	TGTGCCAGCAGCTTGGACTCCTCCACTGAAGCTTTCTTT
TRBJ2-7	NA	TRBV5-4	CASSRSGPYEQYF	TGTGCCAGCAGCCGAAGCGGGCCCTACGAGCAGTACTTC
TRBJ2-5	NA	TRBV7-9	CASSLGPGETQYF	TGTGCCAGCAGCTTAGGACCAGGGGAGACCCAGTACTTC
TRBJ2-5	TRBD2	TRBV6-1	CAITPDSGRETQYF	TGTGCCATCACCCCTGATAGCGGGAGGGAGACCCAGTACTTC